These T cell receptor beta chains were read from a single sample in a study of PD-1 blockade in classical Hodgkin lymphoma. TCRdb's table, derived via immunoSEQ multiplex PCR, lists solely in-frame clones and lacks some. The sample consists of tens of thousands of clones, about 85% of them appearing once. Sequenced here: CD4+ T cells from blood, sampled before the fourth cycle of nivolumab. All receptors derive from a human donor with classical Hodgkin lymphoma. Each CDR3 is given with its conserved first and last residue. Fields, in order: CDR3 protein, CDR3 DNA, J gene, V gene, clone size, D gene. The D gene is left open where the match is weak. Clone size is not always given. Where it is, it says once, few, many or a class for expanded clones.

cdr3_aa: CASSEAWNSPYGYTF
cdr3_nt: TGTGCCAGCAGTGAAGCGTGGAACAGCCCATATGGCTACACCTTC
j_call: TRBJ1-2
v_call: TRBV6-1
clone_size: -
d_call: -

cdr3_aa: CASSHYNRVAKNIQYF
cdr3_nt: TGTGCCAGCAGCCATTACAACAGGGTAGCCAAAAACATTCAGTACTTC
j_call: TRBJ2-4
v_call: TRBV14
clone_size: -
d_call: -

cdr3_aa: CSVEGTTSGGSGPYNEQFF
cdr3_nt: TGCAGCGTTGAAGGGACGACTAGCGGGGGGTCAGGCCCCTACAATGAGCAGTTCTTC
j_call: TRBJ2-1
v_call: TRBV29-1
clone_size: -
d_call: TRBD2

cdr3_aa: CASSLSPQGSQSSYNEQFF
cdr3_nt: TGTGCCAGCAGCTTGAGCCCTCAAGGGAGCCAGAGCTCCTACAATGAGCAGTTCTTC
j_call: TRBJ2-1
v_call: TRBV5-6
clone_size: -
d_call: -

cdr3_aa: CASARTSGRPSYNEQFF
cdr3_nt: TGCGCCAGCGCCCGGACTAGCGGGAGGCCCTCCTACAATGAGCAGTTCTTC
j_call: TRBJ2-1
v_call: TRBV10-2
clone_size: -
d_call: TRBD2

cdr3_aa: CASGTSGMSTDTQYF
cdr3_nt: TGCGCCAGCGGGACTAGCGGGATGAGCACAGATACGCAGTATTTT
j_call: TRBJ2-3
v_call: TRBV5-1
clone_size: -
d_call: TRBD2

cdr3_aa: CASSSQGDQPQHF
cdr3_nt: TGTGCCAGTAGTAGTCAGGGTGATCAGCCCCAGCATTTT
j_call: TRBJ1-5
v_call: TRBV19
clone_size: -
d_call: -

cdr3_aa: CASSLEESTEAFF
cdr3_nt: TGTGCCAGCAGCTTAGAGGAGAGCACTGAAGCTTTCTTT
j_call: TRBJ1-1
v_call: TRBV11-3
clone_size: -
d_call: -

cdr3_aa: CASSIGPGGNYGYTF
cdr3_nt: TGTGCCAGCAGCATAGGGCCAGGGGGAAACTATGGCTACACCTTC
j_call: TRBJ1-2
v_call: TRBV7-9
clone_size: -
d_call: TRBD1

cdr3_aa: CASSTSGTAGNTIYF
cdr3_nt: TGTGCCAGCAGCACGTCCGGGACAGCTGGAAACACCATATATTTT
j_call: TRBJ1-3
v_call: TRBV9
clone_size: -
d_call: TRBD1

cdr3_aa: CASSLEGTGEAFF
cdr3_nt: TGTGCCAGTAGCCTGGAGGGGACAGGAGAAGCTTTCTTT
j_call: TRBJ1-1
v_call: TRBV19
clone_size: -
d_call: TRBD1

cdr3_aa: CACQKIYEQYF
cdr3_nt: TGTGCCTGCCAAAAGATCTACGAGCAGTACTTC
j_call: TRBJ2-7
v_call: TRBV30
clone_size: -
d_call: -

cdr3_aa: CASNDRRNTEAFF
cdr3_nt: TGTGCCAGCAACGACAGAAGGAACACTGAAGCTTTCTTT
j_call: TRBJ1-1
v_call: TRBV6-1
clone_size: -
d_call: -

cdr3_aa: CSAPDRATDTQYF
cdr3_nt: TGCAGCGCCCCGGACAGGGCCACAGATACGCAGTATTTT
j_call: TRBJ2-3
v_call: TRBV29-1
clone_size: -
d_call: TRBD1

cdr3_aa: CASSFGQGAGYTF
cdr3_nt: TGTGCCAGCAGTTTTGGACAGGGGGCAGGCTACACCTTC
j_call: TRBJ1-2
v_call: TRBV28
clone_size: -
d_call: TRBD1

cdr3_aa: CASSYSENSPGATFF
cdr3_nt: TGTGCCAGCAGTTACTCAGAGAACAGTCCCGGGGCAACTTTCTTT
j_call: TRBJ1-1
v_call: TRBV6-5
clone_size: -
d_call: -

cdr3_aa: CASSPTYRLDTQYF
cdr3_nt: TGTGCCAGCTCACCAACTTACAGACTAGATACGCAGTATTTT
j_call: TRBJ2-3
v_call: TRBV18
clone_size: -
d_call: -

cdr3_aa: CAWSAQGTGKYGYTF
cdr3_nt: TGTGCCTGGAGCGCGCAGGGCACCGGGAAATATGGCTACACCTTC
j_call: TRBJ1-2
v_call: TRBV30
clone_size: -
d_call: -

cdr3_aa: CASSVSAYEQYF
cdr3_nt: TGTGCCAGCAGTGTTTCAGCATACGAGCAGTACTTC
j_call: TRBJ2-7
v_call: TRBV2
clone_size: few
d_call: -

cdr3_aa: CATSRHPSGSLNNEQFF
cdr3_nt: TGTGCCACCAGCAGACACCCTAGCGGGTCCCTAAACAATGAGCAGTTCTTC
j_call: TRBJ2-1
v_call: TRBV15
clone_size: -
d_call: TRBD2

cdr3_aa: CASRTGLAGGGWETQYF
cdr3_nt: TGTGCAAGTCGCACGGGACTAGCGGGAGGCGGGTGGGAGACCCAGTACTTC
j_call: TRBJ2-5
v_call: TRBV12-2
clone_size: -
d_call: -

cdr3_aa: CSATGLGEQYF
cdr3_nt: TGCAGCGCGACAGGGTTGGGTGAGCAGTACTTC
j_call: TRBJ2-7
v_call: TRBV29-1
clone_size: few
d_call: TRBD1

cdr3_aa: CASSLGLADPTGELFF
cdr3_nt: TGTGCCAGCAGCCTGGGACTAGCGGATCCCACCGGGGAGCTGTTTTTT
j_call: TRBJ2-2
v_call: TRBV4-2
clone_size: -
d_call: TRBD2

cdr3_aa: CASSPSGREGSEQYF
cdr3_nt: TGTGCCAGCAGTCCCTCAGGAAGGGAGGGAAGCGAGCAGTACTTC
j_call: TRBJ2-7
v_call: TRBV28
clone_size: once
d_call: TRBD2

cdr3_aa: CASSNSGHPTKNIQYF
cdr3_nt: TGTGCCAGTAGCAATTCGGGACACCCGACCAAAAACATTCAGTACTTC
j_call: TRBJ2-4
v_call: TRBV19
clone_size: -
d_call: -

cdr3_aa: CASSPGTGWRMNTEAFF
cdr3_nt: TGTGCCAGCAGCCCCGGGACGGGATGGAGGATGAACACTGAAGCTTTCTTT
j_call: TRBJ1-1
v_call: TRBV7-8
clone_size: -
d_call: -

cdr3_aa: CASSDRPGNTIYF
cdr3_nt: TGCGCCAGCAGCGATCGACCTGGAAACACCATATATTTT
j_call: TRBJ1-3
v_call: TRBV5-1
clone_size: -
d_call: -

cdr3_aa: CASGRRTGDNSPLHF
cdr3_nt: TGTGCCAGCGGCAGGAGGACTGGCGATAATTCACCCCTCCACTTT
j_call: TRBJ1-6
v_call: TRBV6-5
clone_size: -
d_call: -

cdr3_aa: CASSIGRGLNTGELFF
cdr3_nt: TGTGCCAGTAGTATCGGCAGGGGGCTGAACACCGGGGAGCTGTTTTTT
j_call: TRBJ2-2
v_call: TRBV19
clone_size: -
d_call: TRBD1

cdr3_aa: CATSRGGVTGELFF
cdr3_nt: TGTGCCACCAGCAGGGGAGGGGTGACCGGGGAGCTGTTTTTT
j_call: TRBJ2-2
v_call: TRBV15
clone_size: -
d_call: TRBD2

cdr3_aa: CASSSGSAQYF
cdr3_nt: TGTGCCAGCAGCTCGGGATCGGCCCAGTACTTC
j_call: TRBJ2-5
v_call: TRBV5-6
clone_size: few
d_call: -

cdr3_aa: CASSVRAEGSYEQYF
cdr3_nt: TGTGCCAGCAGTGTACGAGCGGAGGGATCCTACGAGCAGTACTTC
j_call: TRBJ2-7
v_call: TRBV6-1
clone_size: -
d_call: -

cdr3_aa: CASSYGQGDTDTQYF
cdr3_nt: TGTGCCAGCAGTTACGGGCAGGGAGACACAGATACGCAGTATTTT
j_call: TRBJ2-3
v_call: TRBV6-8
clone_size: -
d_call: -

cdr3_aa: CASSLPQGGNQPQHF
cdr3_nt: TGTGCCAGCAGTCTCCCTCAAGGGGGAAATCAGCCCCAGCATTTT
j_call: TRBJ1-5
v_call: TRBV28
clone_size: -
d_call: -

cdr3_aa: CASSQEAHPGLLSTEAFF
cdr3_nt: TGCGCCAGCAGCCAAGAGGCACACCCTGGACTCCTTTCCACTGAAGCTTTCTTT
j_call: TRBJ1-1
v_call: TRBV4-3
clone_size: -
d_call: -

cdr3_aa: CASSPGTVETQYF
cdr3_nt: TGTGCCAGCAGCCCCGGGACGGTTGAGACCCAGTACTTC
j_call: TRBJ2-5
v_call: TRBV2
clone_size: -
d_call: -

cdr3_aa: CASTALAGGVNEQFF
cdr3_nt: TGTGCCAGCACCGCACTAGCGGGGGGTGTCAATGAGCAGTTCTTC
j_call: TRBJ2-1
v_call: TRBV6-6
clone_size: -
d_call: TRBD2

cdr3_aa: CASSSSGSSYNEQFF
cdr3_nt: TGTGCCAGCAGCAGTAGCGGGAGCTCCTACAATGAGCAGTTCTTC
j_call: TRBJ2-1
v_call: TRBV11-2
clone_size: -
d_call: TRBD2

cdr3_aa: CASSDQQLRNQPQHF
cdr3_nt: TGTGCCAGCAGTGACCAACAGCTCCGCAATCAGCCCCAGCATTTT
j_call: TRBJ1-5
v_call: TRBV2
clone_size: -
d_call: -

cdr3_aa: CASSLPNIHGQEKLFF
cdr3_nt: TGTGCCAGCAGCTTACCCAACATACACGGGCAAGAAAAACTGTTTTTT
j_call: TRBJ1-4
v_call: TRBV7-2
clone_size: -
d_call: -

cdr3_aa: CASTSGRARNEQFF
cdr3_nt: TGCGCCAGCACCAGCGGGAGGGCCCGCAATGAGCAGTTCTTC
j_call: TRBJ2-1
v_call: TRBV10-2
clone_size: -
d_call: TRBD2

cdr3_aa: CASSVGASGSTDEQYF
cdr3_nt: TGTGCCAGCAGCGTAGGTGCTAGCGGGAGTACGGACGAGCAGTACTTC
j_call: TRBJ2-7
v_call: TRBV9
clone_size: -
d_call: TRBD2

cdr3_aa: CASSQGQGTYEQYF
cdr3_nt: TGCGCCAGCAGCCAAGGACAGGGGACCTACGAGCAGTACTTC
j_call: TRBJ2-7
v_call: TRBV4-1
clone_size: -
d_call: TRBD1

cdr3_aa: CASSSPGLADNTGELFF
cdr3_nt: TGTGCCAGCAGCTCTCCGGGACTAGCGGACAACACCGGGGAGCTGTTTTTT
j_call: TRBJ2-2
v_call: TRBV7-2
clone_size: -
d_call: TRBD2

cdr3_aa: CASSYPQGNSGNTIYF
cdr3_nt: TGTGCCAGCAGTTACCCCCAGGGGAACTCTGGAAACACCATATATTTT
j_call: TRBJ1-3
v_call: TRBV6-5
clone_size: -
d_call: -

cdr3_aa: CASSLAVGVYETQYF
cdr3_nt: TGCGCCAGCAGCTTGGCCGTAGGGGTGTATGAGACCCAGTACTTC
j_call: TRBJ2-5
v_call: TRBV5-1
clone_size: once
d_call: -

cdr3_aa: CASSLPRDYNDSYEQYF
cdr3_nt: TGTGCCAGCAGTCTTCCCCGGGACTACAACGACTCCTACGAGCAGTACTTC
j_call: TRBJ2-7
v_call: TRBV2
clone_size: -
d_call: TRBD2

cdr3_aa: CASSYDPRKQPQHF
cdr3_nt: TGTGCCAGCAGTTACGACCCCCGGAAACAGCCCCAGCATTTT
j_call: TRBJ1-5
v_call: TRBV6-6
clone_size: -
d_call: -

cdr3_aa: CASSLHRGVTDTQYF
cdr3_nt: TGTGCCAGCAGCCTCCACCGAGGGGTCACAGATACGCAGTATTTT
j_call: TRBJ2-3
v_call: TRBV5-6
clone_size: -
d_call: -

cdr3_aa: CASSPLTSGIQETQYF
cdr3_nt: TGTGCCAGCAGCCCCTTGACTAGCGGGATCCAAGAGACCCAGTACTTC
j_call: TRBJ2-5
v_call: TRBV7-2
clone_size: -
d_call: TRBD2

cdr3_aa: CASSVLATGAGNTIYF
cdr3_nt: TGCGCCAGCAGTGTACTAGCCACAGGGGCTGGAAACACCATATATTTT
j_call: TRBJ1-3
v_call: TRBV10-2
clone_size: -
d_call: TRBD1